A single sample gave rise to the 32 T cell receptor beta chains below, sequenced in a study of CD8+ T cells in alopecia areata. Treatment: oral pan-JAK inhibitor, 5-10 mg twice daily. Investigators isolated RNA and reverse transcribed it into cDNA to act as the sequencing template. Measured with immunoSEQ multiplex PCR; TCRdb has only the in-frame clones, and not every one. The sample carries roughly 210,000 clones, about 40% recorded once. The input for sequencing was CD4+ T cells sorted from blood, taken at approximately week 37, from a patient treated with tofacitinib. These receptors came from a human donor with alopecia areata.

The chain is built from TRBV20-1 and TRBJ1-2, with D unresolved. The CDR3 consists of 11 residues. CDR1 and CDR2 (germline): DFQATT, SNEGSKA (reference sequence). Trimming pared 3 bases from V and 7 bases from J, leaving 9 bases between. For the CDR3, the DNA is TGCAGTGCTAGTCCAGGTCGTGGCTACACCTTC. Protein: CSASPGRGYTF.

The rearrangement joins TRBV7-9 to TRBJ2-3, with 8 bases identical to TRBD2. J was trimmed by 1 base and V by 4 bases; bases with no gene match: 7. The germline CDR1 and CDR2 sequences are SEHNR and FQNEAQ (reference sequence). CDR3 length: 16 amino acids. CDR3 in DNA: TGTGCCAGCAGCTCGAGACTAGCGAGTGGCACAGATACGCAGTATTTT. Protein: CASSSRLASGTDTQYF.

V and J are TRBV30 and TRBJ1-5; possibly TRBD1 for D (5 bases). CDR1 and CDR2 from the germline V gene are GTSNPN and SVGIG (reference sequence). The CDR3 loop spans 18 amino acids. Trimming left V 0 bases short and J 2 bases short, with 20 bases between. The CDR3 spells CAWSVGAALPGGNQPQHF. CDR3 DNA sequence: TGTGCCTGGAGTGTCGGGGCAGCTCTCCCTGGCGGCAATCAGCCCCAGCATTTT.

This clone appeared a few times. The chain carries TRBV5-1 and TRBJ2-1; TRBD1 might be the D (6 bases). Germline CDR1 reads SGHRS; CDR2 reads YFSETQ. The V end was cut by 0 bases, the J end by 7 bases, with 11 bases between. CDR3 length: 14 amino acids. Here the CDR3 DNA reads TGCGCCAGCAGCTTGGAATCGAGGGGGAATGAGCAGTTCTTC. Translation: CASSLESRGNEQFF.

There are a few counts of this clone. Written as DNA, the CDR3 is TGTGCCAGCAGCTTCCGGACAGGAATGAGTGGCTACACCTTC. Amino acid sequence: CASSFRTGMSGYTF. V usage is TRBV9 and J usage is TRBJ1-2, with TRBD1 matching over 7 bases. Trimming cost V 4 bases and J 7 bases; bases outside gene matches: 10. CDR3 length equals 14 residues. The germline gives CDR1 SGDLS, CDR2 YYNGEE.

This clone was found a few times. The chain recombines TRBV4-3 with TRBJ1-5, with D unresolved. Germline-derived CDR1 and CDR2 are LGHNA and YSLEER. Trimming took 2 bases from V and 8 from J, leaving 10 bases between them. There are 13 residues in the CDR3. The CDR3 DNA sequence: TGCGCCAGCAGCCAATCCCTTAATAAGCCCCAGCATTTT. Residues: CASSQSLNKPQHF.

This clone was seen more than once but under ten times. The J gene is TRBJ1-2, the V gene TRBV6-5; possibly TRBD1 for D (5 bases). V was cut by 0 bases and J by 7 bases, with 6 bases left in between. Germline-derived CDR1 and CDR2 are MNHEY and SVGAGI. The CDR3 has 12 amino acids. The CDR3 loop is CASSYSQGGYTF. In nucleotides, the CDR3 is TGTGCCAGCAGTTACTCGCAGGGTGGCTACACCTTC.

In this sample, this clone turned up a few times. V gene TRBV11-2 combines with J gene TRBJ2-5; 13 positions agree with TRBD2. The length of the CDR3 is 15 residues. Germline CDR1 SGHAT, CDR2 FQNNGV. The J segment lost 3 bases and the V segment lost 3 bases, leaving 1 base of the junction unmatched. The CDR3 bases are TGTGCCAGCAGCTTCGGGACTAGCGGGAAAGAGACCCAGTACTTC. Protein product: CASSFGTSGKETQYF.

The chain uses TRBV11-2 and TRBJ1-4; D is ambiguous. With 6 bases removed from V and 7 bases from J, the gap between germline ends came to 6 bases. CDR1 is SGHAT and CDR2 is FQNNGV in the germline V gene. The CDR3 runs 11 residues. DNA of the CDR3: TGTGCCAGCAGACGGGCTGAAAAACTGTTTTTT. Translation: CASRRAEKLFF.

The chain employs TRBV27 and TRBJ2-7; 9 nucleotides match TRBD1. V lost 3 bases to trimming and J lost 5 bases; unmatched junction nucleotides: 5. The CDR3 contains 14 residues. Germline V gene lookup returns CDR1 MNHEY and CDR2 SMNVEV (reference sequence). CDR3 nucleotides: TGTGCCAGCAGTTTGGGGACAGGGAGGAACGAGCAGTACTTC. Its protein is CASSLGTGRNEQYF.

This chain's CDR3 is CASSQETGHTDEQFF. CDR3 DNA: TGTGCCAGCAGCCAAGAGACGGGACATACCGATGAGCAGTTCTTC. The rearrangement links TRBV4-2 to TRBJ2-1, with a possible D match to TRBD1 (6 bases). CDR1 and CDR2 from the germline V gene are LGHNA and YNFKEQ. This CDR3 contains 15 residues. V gave up 0 bases and J gave up 8 bases, with 14 bases separating them.

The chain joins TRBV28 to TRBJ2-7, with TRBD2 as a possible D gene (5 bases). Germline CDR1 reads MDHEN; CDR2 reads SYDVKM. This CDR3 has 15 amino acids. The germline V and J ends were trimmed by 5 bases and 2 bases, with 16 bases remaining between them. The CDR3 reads CASSRPLLGPYEQYF. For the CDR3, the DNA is TGTGCCAGCAGTCGGCCCTTACTAGGGCCCTACGAGCAGTACTTC. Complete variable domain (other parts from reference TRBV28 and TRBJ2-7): DVKVTQSSRYLVKRTGEKVFLECVQDMDHENMFWYRQDPGLGLRLIYFSYDVKMKEKGDIPEGYSVSREKKERFSLILESASTNQTSMYLCASSRPLLGPYEQYFGPGTRLTVT.

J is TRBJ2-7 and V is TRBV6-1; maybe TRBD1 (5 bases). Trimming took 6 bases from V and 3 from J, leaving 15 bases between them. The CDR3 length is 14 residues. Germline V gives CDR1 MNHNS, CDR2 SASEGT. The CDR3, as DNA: TGTGCCAGCAGCGTATTGGGGCAGGGCTACGAGCAGTACTTC. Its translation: CASSVLGQGYEQYF.

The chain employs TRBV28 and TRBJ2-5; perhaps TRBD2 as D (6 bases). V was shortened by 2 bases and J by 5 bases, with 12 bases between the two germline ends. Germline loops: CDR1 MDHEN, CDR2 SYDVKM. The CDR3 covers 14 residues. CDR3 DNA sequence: TGTGCCAGCAGTTTAAACTCCCGGGGGGAGACCCAGTACTTC. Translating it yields CASSLNSRGETQYF. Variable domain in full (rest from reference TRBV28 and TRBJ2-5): DVKVTQSSRYLVKRTGEKVFLECVQDMDHENMFWYRQDPGLGLRLIYFSYDVKMKEKGDIPEGYSVSREKKERFSLILESASTNQTSMYLCASSLNSRGETQYFGPGTRLLVL.

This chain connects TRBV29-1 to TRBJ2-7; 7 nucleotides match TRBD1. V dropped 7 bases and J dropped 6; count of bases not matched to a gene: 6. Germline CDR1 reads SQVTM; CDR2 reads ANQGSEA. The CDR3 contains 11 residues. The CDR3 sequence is CSAHRGAEQYF. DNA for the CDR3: TGCAGCGCCCACAGGGGTGCCGAGCAGTACTTC.

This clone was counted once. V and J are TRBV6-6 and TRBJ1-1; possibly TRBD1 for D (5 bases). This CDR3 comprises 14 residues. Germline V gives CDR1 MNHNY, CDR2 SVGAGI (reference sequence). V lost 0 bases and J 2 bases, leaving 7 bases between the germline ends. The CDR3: CASSYSGVNTEAFF. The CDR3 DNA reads TGTGCCAGCAGTTACTCAGGGGTCAACACTGAAGCTTTCTTT.

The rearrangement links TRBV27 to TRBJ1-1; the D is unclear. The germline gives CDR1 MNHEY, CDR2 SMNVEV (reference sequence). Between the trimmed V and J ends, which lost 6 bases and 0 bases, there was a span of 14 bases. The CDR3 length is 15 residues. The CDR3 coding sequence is TGTGCCAGCAGCCTGCGGATAGACTTGAACACTGAAGCTTTCTTT. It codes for CASSLRIDLNTEAFF.

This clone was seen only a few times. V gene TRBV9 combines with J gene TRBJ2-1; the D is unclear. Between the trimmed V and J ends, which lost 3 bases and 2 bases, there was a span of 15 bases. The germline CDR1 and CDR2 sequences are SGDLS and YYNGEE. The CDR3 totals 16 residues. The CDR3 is CASSAEVAVTYNEQFF. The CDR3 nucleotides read TGTGCCAGCAGCGCCGAGGTAGCCGTGACCTACAATGAGCAGTTCTTC.

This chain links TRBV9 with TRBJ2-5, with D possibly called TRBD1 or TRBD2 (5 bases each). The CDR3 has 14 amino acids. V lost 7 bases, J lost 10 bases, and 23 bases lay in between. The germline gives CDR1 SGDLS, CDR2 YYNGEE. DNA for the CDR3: TGTGCCAGCGCTCGGGGTAATCAGAGAGGGGACCAGTACTTC. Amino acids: CASARGNQRGDQYF.

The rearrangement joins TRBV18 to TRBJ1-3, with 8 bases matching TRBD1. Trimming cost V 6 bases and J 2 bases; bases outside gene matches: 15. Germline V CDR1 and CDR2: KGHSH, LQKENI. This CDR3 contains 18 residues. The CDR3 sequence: CASSREHPGQAPGNTIYF. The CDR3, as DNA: TGTGCCAGCTCCCGTGAGCACCCGGGACAGGCCCCTGGAAACACCATATATTTT.

The CDR3 DNA reads as TGTGCCAGCAGCTTAGAAGGGGTAGAGACCCAGTACTTC. This gives the protein CASSLEGVETQYF. The gene calls are TRBV7-6 and TRBJ2-5; a weak D match, TRBD1 (5 bases). CDR1 and CDR2 (germline): SGHVS, FNYEAQ. This CDR3 is 13 amino acids long. Trimming cost V 1 base and J 4 bases, with 7 bases left between them. The full variable domain, rest sourced from reference TRBV7-6 and TRBJ2-5, is GAGVSQSPRYKVTKRGQDVALRCDPISGHVSLYWYRQALGQGPEFLTYFNYEAQQDKSGLPNDRFSAERPEGSISTLTIQRTEQRDSAMYRCASSLEGVETQYFGPGTRLLVL.

The CDR3 nucleotides are TGTGCCAGCACCCCTACGGAGGGGTGGCGAGGCTACACCTTC. Residues: CASTPTEGWRGYTF. The chain links TRBV6-5 to TRBJ1-2; D might be TRBD1 (5 bases). Germline loops: CDR1 MNHEY, CDR2 SVGAGI. V lost 7 bases to trimming and J lost 8 bases, with 20 bases between them. CDR3 size: 14 residues.

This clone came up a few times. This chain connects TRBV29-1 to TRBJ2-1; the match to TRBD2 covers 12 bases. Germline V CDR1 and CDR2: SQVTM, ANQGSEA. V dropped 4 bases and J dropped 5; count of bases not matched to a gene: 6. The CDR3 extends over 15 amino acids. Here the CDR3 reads CSVAVTSGSNNEQFF. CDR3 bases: TGCAGCGTTGCAGTGACTAGCGGGAGTAACAATGAGCAGTTCTTC.

The CDR3 here is CAIGTTGCSYEQYF. CDR3 DNA: TGTGCCATCGGTACAACAGGTTGCTCCTACGAGCAGTACTTC. The V call is TRBV7-3, the J call TRBJ2-7; the D gene is possibly TRBD1 (5 bases). This CDR3 has 14 amino acids. V lost 10 bases, J lost 0 bases, and 16 bases lay in between. Germline loops: CDR1 SGHTA, CDR2 FQGTGA.

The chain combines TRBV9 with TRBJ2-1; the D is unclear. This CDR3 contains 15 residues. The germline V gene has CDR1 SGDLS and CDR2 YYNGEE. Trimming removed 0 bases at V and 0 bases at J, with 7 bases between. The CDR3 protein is CASSVDSSSYNEQFF. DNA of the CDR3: TGTGCCAGCAGCGTAGATTCGAGCTCCTACAATGAGCAGTTCTTC.

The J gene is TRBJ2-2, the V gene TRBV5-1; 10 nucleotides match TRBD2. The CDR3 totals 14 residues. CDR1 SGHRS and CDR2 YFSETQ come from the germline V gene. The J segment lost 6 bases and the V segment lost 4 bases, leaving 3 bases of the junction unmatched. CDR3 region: CASSGLAGAGELFF. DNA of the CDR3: TGCGCCAGCAGCGGCCTAGCGGGAGCCGGGGAGCTGTTTTTT.

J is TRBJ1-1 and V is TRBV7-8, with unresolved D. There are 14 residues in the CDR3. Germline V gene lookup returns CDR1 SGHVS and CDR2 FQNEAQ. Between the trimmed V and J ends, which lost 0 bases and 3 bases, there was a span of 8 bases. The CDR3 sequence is CASSLAIPHTEAFF. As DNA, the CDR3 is TGTGCCAGCAGCTTAGCCATACCCCACACTGAAGCTTTCTTT.

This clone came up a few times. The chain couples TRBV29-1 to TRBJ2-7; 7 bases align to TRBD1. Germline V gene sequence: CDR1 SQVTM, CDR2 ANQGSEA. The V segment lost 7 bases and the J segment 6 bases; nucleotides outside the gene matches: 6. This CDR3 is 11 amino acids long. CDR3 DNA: TGCAGCGCACACAGGGGATCCGAGCAGTACTTC. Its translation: CSAHRGSEQYF.

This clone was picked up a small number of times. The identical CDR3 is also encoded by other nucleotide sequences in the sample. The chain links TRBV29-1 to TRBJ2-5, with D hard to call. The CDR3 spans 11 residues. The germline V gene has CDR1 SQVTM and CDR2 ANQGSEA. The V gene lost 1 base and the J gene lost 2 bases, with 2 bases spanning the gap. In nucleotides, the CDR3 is TGCAGCGTTGAAGGACAAGAGACCCAGTACTTC. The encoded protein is CSVEGQETQYF.

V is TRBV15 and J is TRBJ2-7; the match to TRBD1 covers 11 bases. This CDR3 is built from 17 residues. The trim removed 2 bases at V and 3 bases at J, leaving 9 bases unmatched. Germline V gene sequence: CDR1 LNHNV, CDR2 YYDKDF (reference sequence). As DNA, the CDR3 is TGTGCCACCAGCAGACCGCAGGGGACAGGGGGTATCTACGAGCAGTACTTC. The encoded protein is CATSRPQGTGGIYEQYF. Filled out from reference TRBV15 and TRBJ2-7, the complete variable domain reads DAMVIQNPRYQVTQFGKPVTLSCSQTLNHNVMYWYQQKSSQAPKLLFHYYDKDFNNEADTPDNFQSRRPNTSFCFLDIRSPGLGDTAMYLCATSRPQGTGGIYEQYFGPGTRLTVT.

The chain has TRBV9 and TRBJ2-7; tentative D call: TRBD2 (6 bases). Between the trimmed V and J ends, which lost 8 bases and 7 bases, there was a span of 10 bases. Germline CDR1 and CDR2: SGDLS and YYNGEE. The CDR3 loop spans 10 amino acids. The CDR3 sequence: CARGTYEQYF. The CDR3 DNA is TGTGCCAGAGGGACTTATGAGCAGTACTTC.

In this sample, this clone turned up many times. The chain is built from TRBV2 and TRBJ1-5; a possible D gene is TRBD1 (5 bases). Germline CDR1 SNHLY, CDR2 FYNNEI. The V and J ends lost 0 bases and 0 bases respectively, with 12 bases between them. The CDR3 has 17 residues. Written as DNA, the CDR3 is TGTGCCAGCAGTGAAGCGGGGGGTTACAGTAGCAATCAGCCCCAGCATTTT. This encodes CASSEAGGYSSNQPQHF.